These 27 T cell receptor beta chains came from one sample sequenced in a study of T cells in Graves' hyperthyroidism and ophthalmopathy. Amplification targeted TCR beta CDR3 regions from RNA transcripts. The HTBI set primed first-round TCR CDR3 RT-PCR. TCRdb itself ran the multiplex PCR reads through MiXCR, one entry per CDR3 protein. The sample lists about 500,000 distinct CDR3 sequences; roughly 15% were seen once. Input material: blood. These receptors originate from a woman aged 25 to 39 with Graves' ophthalmopathy.

The rearrangement uses TRBV10-3 and TRBJ1-2; 8 bases match TRBD1. V gave up 1 base and J gave up 7 bases; unmatched junction bases: 14. This CDR3 contains 17 residues. Germline loops: CDR1 ENHRY, CDR2 SYGVKD. This chain's CDR3 is CAISEFPPGQDGRGYTF. CDR3 sequence (DNA): TGTGCCATCAGTGAGTTCCCTCCGGGACAGGATGGCCGTGGCTACACCTTC.

V and J are TRBV20-1 and TRBJ1-1; D unresolved. With 0 bases removed from V and 12 bases from J, the gap between germline ends came to 14 bases. There are 12 residues in the CDR3. Looked up from germline, CDR1 is DFQATT and CDR2 is SNEGSKA (reference sequence). The CDR3 nucleotides are TGCAGTGCTAGAGAAAGGGAGAGGTATCCTTTCTTT. Translating it yields CSARERERYPFF.

This chain connects TRBV4-1 to TRBJ2-1, with 8 bases aligning to TRBD2. Per germline, CDR1 MGHRA and CDR2 YSYEKL. The CDR3 loop spans 16 amino acids. J was trimmed by 9 bases and V by 2 bases; bases with no gene match: 12. CDR3 sequence reads: CASSQFQPGGRGEQFF. The CDR3 coding sequence is TGCGCCAGCAGCCAATTTCAGCCGGGAGGGCGAGGTGAGCAGTTCTTC.

The table lists this clonotype with many counts. The chain has TRBV6-1 and TRBJ1-6; 7 bases match TRBD1. Germline values: CDR1 MNHNS, CDR2 SASEGT. The CDR3 sequence is 15 residues long. V shed 7 bases and J 9 bases; nucleotides not matched to a gene: 12. The CDR3: CASKWQQGLSSPLHF. CDR3 bases: TGTGCCAGCAAATGGCAACAGGGGTTGAGTTCACCCCTCCACTTT.

For this clonotype: The conserved closing phenylalanine or tryptophan is absent in this CDR3, likely reflecting a read error. The V gene is TRBV12-3 or TRBV12-4, the J gene TRBJ2-7; a weak D match, TRBD1 (6 bases). CDR3 size: 13 residues. Trimming cost V 6 bases and J 3 bases, with 12 bases left between them. The CDR3 here is CASSLPGVYEQYC. The CDR3 bases are TGTGCCAGCAGCCTACCAGGGGTCTACGAGCAGTACTGC.

This clonotype was detected only a few times. J is TRBJ2-7 and V is TRBV18; D is undetermined. Trimming removed 5 bases at V and 3 bases at J, with 8 bases between. This CDR3 is 12 amino acids long. CDR1 is KGHSH and CDR2 is LQKENI in the germline V gene. CDR3 protein: CASSALGYEQYF. CDR3 bases: TGTGCCAGCTCAGCCCTTGGCTACGAGCAGTACTTC.

The chain uses TRBV5-1 and TRBJ1-1, with 10 bases fitting TRBD1. V shed 3 bases and J 14 bases; nucleotides not matched to a gene: 13. Germline assignment: CDR1 SGHRS and CDR2 YFSETQ. The CDR3 length is 14 residues. The CDR3 region has the DNA TGCGCCAGCAGCTCGGGACAGGGGAGCCTCCCAGGATTCTTT. Residues: CASSSGQGSLPGFF.

This clonotype was seen a few times. The chain employs TRBV30 and TRBJ1-5; possible D gene TRBD1, 5 bases. CDR1 and CDR2 (germline): GTSNPN, SVGIG (reference sequence). V dropped 1 base and J dropped 6 bases, with 7 bases sitting between them. The CDR3 length is 12 residues. The CDR3 protein is CAWSAGLQPQHF. The CDR3 region has the DNA TGTGCCTGGAGTGCGGGGCTTCAGCCCCAGCATTTT.

V and J are TRBV30 and TRBJ1-2; D not certain. Germline assignment: CDR1 GTSNPN and CDR2 SVGIG (reference sequence). Trimming pared 2 bases from V and 7 bases from J, leaving 8 bases between. This CDR3 comprises 11 residues. For the CDR3, the DNA is TGTGCCTGGAGTAGGCCTCTTGGCTACACCTTC. It is translated as CAWSRPLGYTF. Filled out from reference TRBV30 and TRBJ1-2, the complete variable domain reads SQTIHQWPATLVQPVGSPLSLECTVEGTSNPNLYWYRQAAGRGLQLLFYSVGIGQISSEVPQNLSASRPQDRQFILSSKKLLLSDSGFYLCAWSRPLGYTFGSGTRLTVV.

This clonotype turned up a few times. V gene TRBV6-1 combines with J gene TRBJ2-1, with D possibly being TRBD1 (6 bases). The CDR3 covers 15 residues. Looked up from germline, CDR1 is MNHNS and CDR2 is SASEGT. The V and J ends lost 5 bases and 7 bases respectively, with 18 bases between them. CDR3: CASSFTRGTRNEQFF. In nucleotides, the CDR3 is TGTGCCAGCAGTTTTACCAGGGGAACCCGTAATGAGCAGTTCTTC.

Details on this clonotype: Given a much more abundant clone one base away, this may be a read error. The chain joins TRBV2 to TRBJ1-4; D not certain. Germline values: CDR1 SNHLY, CDR2 FYNNEI. The CDR3 loop spans 14 amino acids. CDR3 residues: CVSIGGTTNEKLFF. Written as DNA, the CDR3 is TGTGTCAGCATAGGAGGGACAACTAATGAAAAACTGTTTTTT.

This clonotype was detected many times. V is TRBV7-2 and J is TRBJ1-3, with D perhaps TRBD1 (6 bases). Germline V CDR1 and CDR2: SGHTA, FQGNSA. V lost 5 bases and J 4 bases, leaving 15 bases between the germline ends. The CDR3 has 15 amino acids. CDR3 sequence reads: CASSRGGGLGNTIYF. DNA for the CDR3: TGTGCCAGCAGCCGGGGGGGGGGGCTCGGAAACACCATATATTTT.

The sample holds a few counts of this clonotype. This CDR3 reads CATHLEREKSEQFF. The CDR3 bases are TGTGCCACCCACCTCGAGCGGGAGAAGAGTGAGCAGTTCTTC. The V gene is TRBV28, the J gene TRBJ2-1, with 8 bases fitting TRBD2. Germline values: CDR1 MDHEN, CDR2 SYDVKM. The ends lost 10 bases at V and 9 bases at J; junction bases unmatched: 14. The CDR3 extends over 14 amino acids. The whole variable domain, remainder taken from reference TRBV28 and TRBJ2-1, is DVKVTQSSRYLVKRTGEKVFLECVQDMDHENMFWYRQDPGLGLRLIYFSYDVKMKEKGDIPEGYSVSREKKERFSLILESASTNQTSMYLCATHLEREKSEQFFGPGTRLTVL.

The chain is built from TRBV12-3 or TRBV12-4 and TRBJ2-1; 12 bases agree with TRBD2. The CDR3 covers 15 residues. With 3 bases clipped from V and 9 bases from J, the junction kept 6 bases outside the gene matches. The CDR3 DNA reads as TGTGCCAGCAGTTTTTCGACTAGCGGGAGTTTTGAGCAGTTCTTC. Translating gives CASSFSTSGSFEQFF.

Notes on this clonotype: Being one base from a much bigger clone, this may be a read error. The chain uses TRBV7-2 and TRBJ1-1; tentatively, D is TRBD1 (6 bases). This CDR3 spans 14 amino acids. CDR1 SGHTA and CDR2 FQGNSA come from the germline V gene. V was clipped by 2 bases and J by 3 bases, with 10 bases between them. In DNA form, the CDR3 reads TGTGCCAGCAGCTTACTCGCAGGGGACACTGAAGCTTTCTTT. Its translation is CASSLLAGDTEAFF.

J is TRBJ1-2 and V is TRBV10-2, with TRBD1 matching over 7 bases. Germline V CDR1 and CDR2: WSHSY, SAAADI. Trimming at V came to 6 bases and at J to 0 bases, leaving 7 bases not matched to a gene. The CDR3 has 15 residues. CDR3 residues: CASRGVGTANYGYTF. CDR3 sequence (DNA): TGCGCCAGCAGGGGAGTCGGGACAGCTAACTATGGCTACACCTTC.

This clonotype was observed a handful of times. This sequence joins TRBV28 and TRBJ2-1; a weak D match, TRBD2 (5 bases). This CDR3 comprises 15 residues. Germline CDR1 and CDR2: MDHEN and SYDVKM. V lost 7 bases and J 2 bases, leaving 15 bases between the germline ends. CDR3 sequence reads: CASTEDSSPYNEQFF. The CDR3 DNA sequence: TGTGCCAGCACGGAGGACTCGAGCCCCTACAATGAGCAGTTCTTC.

Many counts were recorded for this clonotype. V gene TRBV15 combines with J gene TRBJ1-2, with a weak D call TRBD1 (6 bases). CDR3 length: 14 residues. Between the trimmed V and J ends, which lost 0 bases and 9 bases, there was a span of 14 bases. The germline V gene encodes CDR1 LNHNV and CDR2 YYDKDF (reference sequence). The DNA for the CDR3 is TGTGCCACCAGCAGAGATCCACAGGGAGGAAGCTACACCTTC. Its protein is CATSRDPQGGSYTF.

In regard to this clonotype: This may come from a read error, since a much larger clone is one base off. The gene calls are TRBV7-6 and TRBJ2-1; 7 bases are shared with TRBD1. There are 12 residues in the CDR3. Per germline, CDR1 SGHVS and CDR2 FNYEAQ. The CDR3 DNA follows: TGTGCCAGCAGCCCGACAGGGAATGAGAAGTTCTTC. Translated, it gives CASSPTGNEKFF. Full variable domain (outside the CDR3, taken from reference TRBV7-6 and TRBJ2-1): GAGVSQSPRYKVTKRGQDVALRCDPISGHVSLYWYRQALGQGPEFLTYFNYEAQQDKSGLPNDRFSAERPEGSISTLTIQRTEQRDSAMYRCASSPTGNEKFFGPGTRLTVL.

This chain connects TRBV4-2 to TRBJ2-3; 9 bases align to TRBD2. V dropped 0 bases and J dropped 1; count of bases not matched to a gene: 8. CDR3 length: 18 residues. From germline, CDR1 is LGHNA and CDR2 YNFKEQ. As DNA, the CDR3 is TGTGCCAGCAGCCAAGACACAGCGGGAGGCCCCCGCACAGATACGCAGTATTTT. This encodes CASSQDTAGGPRTDTQYF.

This clonotype came up many times. This chain connects TRBV28 to TRBJ1-1, with D possibly matching TRBD1 (6 bases). The V end was cut by 3 bases, the J end by 0 bases, with 11 bases between. CDR1 is MDHEN, CDR2 SYDVKM, per germline. CDR3 size: 15 residues. The chain's CDR3 is CASSLGGHMNTEAFF. CDR3 sequence (DNA): TGTGCCAGCAGTTTGGGGGGGCATATGAACACTGAAGCTTTCTTT.

The V call is TRBV6-1, the J call TRBJ2-3, with D uncertain. The CDR3 consists of 13 residues. CDR1 and CDR2 (germline): MNHNS, SASEGT. Trimming shortened V by 1 base and J by 7 bases, and 9 bases separated the two germline ends. The CDR3 coding sequence is TGTGCCAGCAGTGAAGTAGATCGGAATACGCAGTATTTT. It yields the protein CASSEVDRNTQYF.

This clonotype was seen at least ten times. The V and J genes are TRBV28 and TRBJ2-5; 9 bases match TRBD2. V lost 7 bases, J lost 5 bases, and 17 bases stayed unmatched. Germline loops: CDR1 MDHEN, CDR2 SYDVKM. The CDR3 length is 17 residues. CDR3 sequence (DNA): TGTGCCAGCAACCGCCTCGGTCGGCCTAGCGGGACGGAGACCCAGTACTTC. Its translation: CASNRLGRPSGTETQYF.

The chain employs TRBV25-1 and TRBJ2-7; perhaps TRBD2 as D (6 bases). CDR3 length: 13 residues. Germline CDR1 MGHDK, CDR2 SYGVNS. V lost 9 bases, J lost 4 bases, and 16 bases lay in between. This CDR3 is CASAGIGGYEQYF. As DNA, the CDR3 is TGTGCCAGTGCGGGAATTGGGGGTTACGAGCAGTACTTC.

This clonotype was detected only a few times. The chain is built from TRBV10-3 and TRBJ2-3; D could derive from TRBD1 or TRBD2 (5 bases each). The CDR3 length is 14 residues. Germline-derived CDR1 and CDR2 are ENHRY and SYGVKD. V shed 2 bases and J shed 4 bases, with 10 bases lying between them. The CDR3 is CAISEGDRSDTQYF. CDR3 nucleotide sequence: TGTGCCATCAGTGAGGGGGACCGCTCAGATACGCAGTATTTT.

About this clonotype: A read error may explain this, as a much larger clone is one base away. As the CDR3 is not closed by the conserved phenylalanine or tryptophan, this likely results from a read error. The J gene is TRBJ1-6, the V gene TRBV6-1, with TRBD1 matching over 8 bases. J gave up 8 bases and V 6 bases, and 3 bases lay outside the gene matches. Germline CDR1 reads MNHNS; CDR2 reads SASEGT. CDR3 length: 13 residues. CDR3: CASRETGDSPLHL. DNA for the CDR3: TGTGCCAGCAGAGAGACAGGGGATTCACCCCTCCACCTT.

This clonotype showed up many times. The chain couples TRBV5-5 to TRBJ1-3, with a possible D match to TRBD1 (5 bases). The CDR3 runs 16 residues. Trimming shortened V by 4 bases and J by 4 bases, and 18 bases separated the two germline ends. Germline-derived CDR1 and CDR2 are SGHKS and YYEKEE (reference sequence). The CDR3, as DNA: TGTGCCAGCAGCCCGGCGAGCCAGGGAGCCGGAAACACCATATATTTT. Translation: CASSPASQGAGNTIYF.